These T cell receptor beta chains were read from a single sample in a study of shared clonotypes between healthy human individuals. Using immunoSEQ multiplex PCR, the repertoire was profiled, and TCRdb retains in-frame clones only, with some absent. There are about 1 million clones in the sample; approximately 72% occur only once, and 1.4% lies in the top ten. The sample consisted of memory CD4+ T cells sorted from blood. The receptors shown here come from a man between 18 and 29 years old in good health. CDR3s include the opening cysteine and the closing phenylalanine or tryptophan. A D gene is named only where the DNA matches it firmly. Clone sizes are given selectively: once, few, many, or a class where the clone is expanded.

v_call: TRBV5-4
clone_size: .
j_call: TRBJ2-1
d_call: TRBD1
cdr3_nt: TGTGCCAGCAGCTTGCGGGCCGGGACAGGGAACAATGAGCAGTTCTTC
cdr3_aa: CASSLRAGTGNNEQFF

v_call: TRBV5-4
clone_size: .
j_call: TRBJ1-5
d_call: .
cdr3_nt: TGTGCCAGCAGCGGCCCTAATCAGCCCCAGCATTTT
cdr3_aa: CASSGPNQPQHF

v_call: TRBV19
clone_size: few
j_call: TRBJ2-1
d_call: TRBD2
cdr3_nt: TGTGCCGGCAGGACTAGCGGGGGTAGATTGCTCTTC
cdr3_aa: CAGRTSGGRLLF

v_call: TRBV7-2
clone_size: .
j_call: TRBJ2-7
d_call: .
cdr3_nt: TGTGCCAGCAGCTTAGCTTACAGCATGGATTTCCACGAGCAGTACTTC
cdr3_aa: CASSLAYSMDFHEQYF

v_call: TRBV18
clone_size: .
j_call: TRBJ2-7
d_call: TRBD1
cdr3_nt: TGTGCCAGCTCACCCGGACAGGGGGGTACCTACGAGCAGTACTTC
cdr3_aa: CASSPGQGGTYEQYF

v_call: TRBV5-6
clone_size: .
j_call: TRBJ2-1
d_call: TRBD1
cdr3_nt: TGTGCCAGCAGCTTCCCAGGGACAGGGAGGGATGAGCAGTTCTTC
cdr3_aa: CASSFPGTGRDEQFF

v_call: TRBV9
clone_size: few
j_call: TRBJ1-1
d_call: .
cdr3_nt: TGTGCCAGCAGCCCCCCGGGTTCCCTGGAAGCTTTCTTT
cdr3_aa: CASSPPGSLEAFF

v_call: TRBV9
clone_size: .
j_call: TRBJ1-4
d_call: .
cdr3_nt: TGTGCCAGCAGCGGTGAGGGTAGAGAACTGTTTTTT
cdr3_aa: CASSGEGRELFF

v_call: TRBV6-6
clone_size: .
j_call: TRBJ2-2
d_call: .
cdr3_nt: TGTGCCAGCAAGCCGGGAGACACCGGGGAGCTGTTTTTT
cdr3_aa: CASKPGDTGELFF

v_call: TRBV7-2
clone_size: .
j_call: TRBJ1-1
d_call: .
cdr3_nt: TGTGCCAGCAGCTTCGAGGGGGGGTATAACACTGAAGCTTTCTTT
cdr3_aa: CASSFEGGYNTEAFF

v_call: TRBV7-9
clone_size: once
j_call: TRBJ2-3
d_call: TRBD2
cdr3_nt: TGTGCCAGCAGCCTCCGAGCGACTAGCGGGTACACAGGTACGCAGTATTTT
cdr3_aa: CASSLRATSGYTGTQYF

v_call: TRBV30
clone_size: few
j_call: TRBJ1-2
d_call: TRBD1
cdr3_nt: TGTGCCTGGAGTCCCGGGACAGGGTCTAACTATGGCTACACCTTC
cdr3_aa: CAWSPGTGSNYGYTF

v_call: TRBV11-3
clone_size: .
j_call: TRBJ2-2
d_call: TRBD1
cdr3_nt: TGTGCCAGCAGCTTTCGTGCCGCAGGGGGCGCCGCCGGGGAGCTGTTTTTT
cdr3_aa: CASSFRAAGGAAGELFF

v_call: TRBV10-3
clone_size: .
j_call: TRBJ2-7
d_call: TRBD1
cdr3_nt: TGTGCCATCAGTGTGAAGCGGACAGGGGACGAGCAGTACTTC
cdr3_aa: CAISVKRTGDEQYF

v_call: TRBV5-6
clone_size: .
j_call: TRBJ1-3
d_call: .
cdr3_nt: TGTGCCAGCAGCTTGCTCTGGGCTGGACCCCTGAGCTCTGGAAACACCATATATTTT
cdr3_aa: CASSLLWAGPLSSGNTIYF

v_call: TRBV18
clone_size: .
j_call: TRBJ2-7
d_call: .
cdr3_nt: TGTGCCAGCTCACCAAGGGTAGGGGGAATGTCCTACGAGCAGTACTTC
cdr3_aa: CASSPRVGGMSYEQYF

v_call: TRBV5-1
clone_size: .
j_call: TRBJ1-5
d_call: TRBD1
cdr3_nt: TGCGCCAGAGGACAGGGTAGTTTCGATCAGCCCCAGCATTTT
cdr3_aa: CARGQGSFDQPQHF

v_call: TRBV18
clone_size: .
j_call: TRBJ1-1
d_call: .
cdr3_nt: TGTGCCAGCTCCCCCATCAGCATGAACACTGAAGCTTTCTTT
cdr3_aa: CASSPISMNTEAFF

v_call: TRBV2
clone_size: few
j_call: TRBJ1-1
d_call: .
cdr3_nt: TGTGCCAGCACCCTAGACAGGCCGAACACTGAAGCTTTCTTT
cdr3_aa: CASTLDRPNTEAFF

v_call: TRBV20-1
clone_size: few
j_call: TRBJ2-7
d_call: .
cdr3_nt: TGCAGTGCTACCCTCCACGAGCAGTACTTC
cdr3_aa: CSATLHEQYF

v_call: TRBV5-1
clone_size: few
j_call: TRBJ2-3
d_call: TRBD2
cdr3_nt: TGCGCCAGCAGCTTGGAACCTAGCGGGAGTGGTTCAGATACGCAGTATTTT
cdr3_aa: CASSLEPSGSGSDTQYF

v_call: TRBV6-1
clone_size: .
j_call: TRBJ2-7
d_call: TRBD1
cdr3_nt: TGTGCCAGCAGCCTCGGGACAGGCCCGAGGGAGCAGTACTTC
cdr3_aa: CASSLGTGPREQYF

v_call: TRBV7-9
clone_size: .
j_call: TRBJ1-2
d_call: TRBD1
cdr3_nt: TGTGCCAGCAACGAGCGACAGGGGGGAAGCTATGGCTACACCTTC
cdr3_aa: CASNERQGGSYGYTF

v_call: TRBV5-6
clone_size: .
j_call: TRBJ1-3
d_call: .
cdr3_nt: TGTGCCAGCAGCCGTGCCGGGGAGGGGGACGGAAACACCATATATTTT
cdr3_aa: CASSRAGEGDGNTIYF

v_call: TRBV4-2
clone_size: .
j_call: TRBJ1-2
d_call: TRBD1
cdr3_nt: TGTGCCAGCAGCCTCACCCGGGACAGCCTCCGGGGCTACACCTTC
cdr3_aa: CASSLTRDSLRGYTF

v_call: TRBV7-9
clone_size: once
j_call: TRBJ2-7
d_call: .
cdr3_nt: TGTGCCAGCAGCTTAGAGGGGTCACCAGCCTACGAGCAGTACTTC
cdr3_aa: CASSLEGSPAYEQYF

v_call: TRBV7-8
clone_size: .
j_call: TRBJ1-1
d_call: .
cdr3_nt: TGTGCCAGCACCTTGGGGGCAAGCACTGAAGCTTTCTTT
cdr3_aa: CASTLGASTEAFF

v_call: TRBV15
clone_size: once
j_call: TRBJ1-5
d_call: .
cdr3_nt: TGTGCCACCAGCTGGGACGGTTATAGCAATCAGCCCCAGCATTTT
cdr3_aa: CATSWDGYSNQPQHF

v_call: TRBV20-1
clone_size: .
j_call: TRBJ2-7
d_call: .
cdr3_nt: TGCGGGAGCCGGTCCTACGAGCAGTACTTC
cdr3_aa: CGSRSYEQYF

v_call: TRBV5-1
clone_size: .
j_call: TRBJ2-5
d_call: .
cdr3_nt: TGCGCCAGCAGCTTGGCAGGAGGAATCCAAGAGACCCAGTACTTC
cdr3_aa: CASSLAGGIQETQYF

v_call: TRBV13
clone_size: .
j_call: TRBJ2-4
d_call: .
cdr3_nt: TGTGCCAGCAGCTTAGGCCCCGCAGGGGAGGGAAACATTCAGTACTTC
cdr3_aa: CASSLGPAGEGNIQYF

v_call: TRBV19
clone_size: .
j_call: TRBJ1-5
d_call: .
cdr3_nt: TGTGCCAGTGCAGGATCGAGCAATCAGCCCCAGCATTTT
cdr3_aa: CASAGSSNQPQHF